These 12 T cell receptor beta chains originate from one sample sequenced in a study of OX40 agonist ivuxolimab in advanced cancers. TCRdb's copy holds only in-frame clones and misses some; the assay was immunoSEQ multiplex PCR. The data show roughly 50,000 clones, with 80% to 85% seen just once and 3.5% to 4% held by the top ten. The sequenced sample was CD4+ or CD8+ T cells sorted from blood, obtained in a trial of the OX40 agonist ivuxolimab. These receptors all come from an adult with an advanced solid tumor such as melanoma, head and neck, liver or kidney cancer.

Written as DNA, the CDR3 is TGCGCCAGCAGCCTGGAAGGTGGAAACACCATATATTTT. As protein: CASSLEGGNTIYF. The chain has TRBV5-1 and TRBJ1-3, with D unresolved. V lost 4 bases and J lost 3, with 8 bases in between. The V gene's germline CDR1 is SGHRS and CDR2 YFSETQ. The CDR3 spans 13 residues.

The V and J genes are TRBV6-5 and TRBJ1-2, with D hard to call. The CDR3 contains 16 residues. The V gene's germline CDR1 is MNHEY and CDR2 SVGAGI. Trimming cost V 2 bases and J 2 bases, with 15 bases left between them. The CDR3 protein is CASSYDGGRRNYGYTF. As DNA, the CDR3 is TGTGCCAGCAGTTACGATGGAGGGCGGAGGAACTATGGCTACACCTTC.

The chain links TRBV4-3 to TRBJ2-2, with D tentatively TRBD2 (5 bases). This CDR3 contains 16 residues. Trimming removed 0 bases from V and 6 bases from J, with 14 bases in between. Germline loops: CDR1 LGHNA, CDR2 YSLEER. The CDR3 nucleotides read TGCGCCAGCAGCCAAGAATGGGTGGACTTTGCCGGGGAGCTGTTTTTT. The encoded protein is CASSQEWVDFAGELFF.

The J gene is TRBJ2-7, the V gene TRBV11-3, with 8 bases matching TRBD1. V lost 5 bases, J lost 0 bases, and 3 bases stayed unmatched. The CDR3 extends over 14 amino acids. The germline CDR1 and CDR2 sequences are SGHNT and YENEEA. DNA for the CDR3: TGTGCCAGCAGCAGACAGGGGAACTCCTACGAGCAGTACTTC. Encoded protein: CASSRQGNSYEQYF.

The V call is TRBV6-5, the J call TRBJ1-1; 8 nucleotides line up with TRBD1. This CDR3 spans 13 amino acids. V lost 2 bases and J lost 5; bases outside the gene matches: 1. From germline, CDR1 is MNHEY and CDR2 SVGAGI. The CDR3 DNA is TGTGCCAGCAGTTACGACAGGGGAACTGAAGCTTTCTTT. This codes for CASSYDRGTEAFF.

V and J are TRBV28 and TRBJ2-7; 7 bases map to TRBD1. V gave up 3 bases and J gave up 4 bases; unmatched junction bases: 15. Germline values: CDR1 MDHEN, CDR2 SYDVKM. This CDR3 region has 17 residues. The CDR3 spells CASSFYSLGQETYEQYF. CDR3 DNA: TGTGCCAGCAGTTTCTATTCGCTAGGACAGGAGACTTACGAGCAGTACTTC.

CDR3 amino acids: CASSLAGALHF. Here the CDR3 DNA reads TGTGCCAGCAGCCTCGCGGGGGCCCTCCACTTT. The chain carries TRBV7-2 and TRBJ1-6; D is perhaps TRBD1 (5 bases). V was pared by 5 bases and J by 14 bases, with 10 bases between. This CDR3 has 11 residues. CDR1 and CDR2 from the germline V gene are SGHTA and FQGNSA.

This chain links TRBV19 with TRBJ2-1, with D possibly matching TRBD2 (7 bases). The CDR3 spans 17 residues. The V and J ends lost 7 bases and 1 base respectively, with 20 bases between them. Germline values: CDR1 LNHDA, CDR2 SQIVND (reference sequence). Here the CDR3 DNA reads TGTGCCAGTACCACAGGGCAGGGGCGGGGGTCCTACAATGAGCAGTTCTTC. This sequence encodes CASTTGQGRGSYNEQFF. Supplemented by reference TRBV19 and TRBJ2-1, the full variable domain reads DGGITQSPKYLFRKEGQNVTLSCEQNLNHDAMYWYRQDPGQGLRLIYYSQIVNDFQKGDIAEGYSVSREKKESFPLTVTSAQKNPTAFYLCASTTGQGRGSYNEQFFGPGTRLTVL.

This CDR3 is CASSEEGVAVRSGANVLTF. CDR3 coding DNA: TGTGCCAGCAGTGAAGAGGGGGTTGCAGTTCGCTCTGGGGCCAACGTCCTGACTTTC. V is TRBV2 and J is TRBJ2-6, with D possibly matching TRBD1 (6 bases). The germline gives CDR1 SNHLY, CDR2 FYNNEI. V dropped 1 base and J dropped 0 bases, with 16 bases sitting between them. This CDR3 spans 19 amino acids.

CDR3 residues: CASSLFGTASNQPQHF. Here the CDR3 DNA reads TGTGCCAGCAGCTTGTTTGGGACAGCCAGCAATCAGCCCCAGCATTTT. The V and J genes are TRBV5-6 and TRBJ1-5, with 7 nucleotides matching TRBD1. This CDR3 spans 16 amino acids. Germline-derived CDR1 and CDR2 are SGHDT and YYEEEE. Trimming took 1 base from V and 1 from J; bases not matched to a gene: 5.

The chain has TRBV7-2 and TRBJ2-7; D is uncertain. Germline CDR1 and CDR2: SGHTA and FQGNSA. This CDR3 spans 11 amino acids. Deletions cut 4 bases from V and 4 bases from J, with 5 bases between. This CDR3 reads CASSYKYEQYF. CDR3 in DNA: TGTGCCAGCAGCTATAAGTACGAGCAGTACTTC. Drawing the rest from reference TRBV7-2 and TRBJ2-7, the complete variable domain is GAGVSQSPSNKVTEKGKDVELRCDPISGHTALYWYRQSLGQGLEFLIYFQGNSAPDKSGLPSDRFSAERTGGSVSTLTIQRTQQEDSAVYLCASSYKYEQYFGPGTRLTVT.

The genes are TRBV5-6 and TRBJ1-3; D may be TRBD1 (5 bases). Looked up from germline, CDR1 is SGHDT and CDR2 is YYEEEE. The V end lost 2 bases, the J end lost 0 bases, and 9 bases lay between the germline ends. The CDR3 totals 15 residues. DNA for the CDR3: TGTGCCAGCAGCTTCGACAGATACTCTGGAAACACCATATATTTT. It yields the protein CASSFDRYSGNTIYF.